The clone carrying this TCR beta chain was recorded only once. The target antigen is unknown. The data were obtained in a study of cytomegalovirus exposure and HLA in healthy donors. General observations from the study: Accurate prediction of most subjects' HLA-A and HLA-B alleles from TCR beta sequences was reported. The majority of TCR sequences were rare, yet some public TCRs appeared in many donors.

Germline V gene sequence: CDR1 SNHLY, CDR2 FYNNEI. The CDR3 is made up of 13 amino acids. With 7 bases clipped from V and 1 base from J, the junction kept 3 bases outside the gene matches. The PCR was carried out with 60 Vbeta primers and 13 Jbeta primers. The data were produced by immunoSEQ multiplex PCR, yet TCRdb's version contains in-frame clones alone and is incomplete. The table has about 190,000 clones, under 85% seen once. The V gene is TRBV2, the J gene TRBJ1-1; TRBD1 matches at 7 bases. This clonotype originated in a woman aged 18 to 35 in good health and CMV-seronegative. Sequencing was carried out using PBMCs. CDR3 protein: CASNGQENTEAFF. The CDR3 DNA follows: TGTGCCAGCAATGGACAGGAGAACACTGAAGCTTTCTTT.